The present TCR beta chain was sequenced within a study of post-analysis software for immune sequencing data. For the study at large: Clinical courses comprised relapsing-remitting, secondary progressive and progressive-relapsing multiple sclerosis. Overall study results and limits: The authors found that F measure strongly co-clustered same-batch samples. Significantly lower normalized Chao1 diversity was found in patients with multiple sclerosis relative to controls.

Notes on this clonotype: Its antigen remains unknown. Just one base apart from a much larger clone, this may be a read error.

Unique molecular identifiers tagged the TCR beta cDNA libraries. TCRdb recomputed calls from the PCR reads with MiXCR, one row per CDR3 protein. The table lists some 260,000 distinct CDR3 sequences, around 34% of them singletons. The sample taken for sequencing was blood. The TCR comes from a girl aged 10 to 17 with multiple sclerosis.

CDR3 sequence (DNA): TGTGCCAGCAGCTTAGTGCGACTAGCGGTTAGCTCCTACAATGAGCAGTACTTC. Translated, it gives CASSLVRLAVSSYNEQYF. The chain joins TRBV7-9 to TRBJ2-5; 9 bases agree with TRBD2. Germline V CDR1 and CDR2: SEHNR, FQNEAQ (reference sequence). The CDR3 runs 18 residues. Trimming removed 1 base from V and 11 bases from J; junction bases left unmatched: 20.